This T cell receptor beta chain originates from a study of sequential checkpoint blockade in melanoma. Study as a whole: Both treatment sequences were followed by maintenance nivolumab.

V lost 10 bases to trimming and J lost 4 bases, with 4 bases between them. The germline V gene has CDR1 WSHSY and CDR2 SAAADI. The CDR3 is 10 residues long. Measured with immunoSEQ multiplex PCR; TCRdb has only the in-frame clones, and not every one. The table shows 9,500 to 15,000 clones, with 70% to 85% occurring only once. The treatment here: randomized to nivolumab then ipilimumab (arm A) or the reverse (arm B). Patients had received no earlier DNA-damaging chemotherapy. Live CD3+CD8+ CD19− CD56− cells were sorted from PBMCs. The sequence came from a human donor with melanoma. The chain links TRBV10-2 to TRBJ2-2; D not certain. The input for sequencing was CD8+ T cells sorted from blood (inferred from file names), taken from a patient given nivolumab and ipilimumab in sequence. CDR3 sequence (DNA): TGCGCCACGAGCACCGGGGAGCTGTTTTTT. Amino acids: CATSTGELFF.